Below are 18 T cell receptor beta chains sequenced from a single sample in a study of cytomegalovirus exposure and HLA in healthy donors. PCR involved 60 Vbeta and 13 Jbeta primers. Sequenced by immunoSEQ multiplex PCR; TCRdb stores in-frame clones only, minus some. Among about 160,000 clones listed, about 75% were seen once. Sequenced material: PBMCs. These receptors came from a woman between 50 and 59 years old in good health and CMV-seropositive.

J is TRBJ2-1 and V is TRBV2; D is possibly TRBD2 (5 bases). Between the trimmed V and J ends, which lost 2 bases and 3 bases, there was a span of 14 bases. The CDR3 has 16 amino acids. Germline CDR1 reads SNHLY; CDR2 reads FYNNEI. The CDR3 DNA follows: TGTGCCAGCAGTGAACCCAGCGGCCTGGACTACAATGAGCAGTTCTTC. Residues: CASSEPSGLDYNEQFF.

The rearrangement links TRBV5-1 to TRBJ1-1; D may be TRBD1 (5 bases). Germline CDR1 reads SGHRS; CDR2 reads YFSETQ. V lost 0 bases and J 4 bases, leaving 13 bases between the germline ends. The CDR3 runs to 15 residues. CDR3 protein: CASSLAGQGGTEAFF. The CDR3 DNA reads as TGCGCCAGCAGCTTGGCCGGTCAGGGTGGCACTGAAGCTTTCTTT.

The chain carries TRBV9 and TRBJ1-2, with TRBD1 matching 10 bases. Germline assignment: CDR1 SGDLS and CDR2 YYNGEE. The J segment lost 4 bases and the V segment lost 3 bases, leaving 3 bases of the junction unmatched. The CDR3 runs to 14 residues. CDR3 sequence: CASSARDRGYGYTF. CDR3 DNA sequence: TGTGCCAGCAGCGCCCGGGACAGGGGCTATGGCTACACCTTC.

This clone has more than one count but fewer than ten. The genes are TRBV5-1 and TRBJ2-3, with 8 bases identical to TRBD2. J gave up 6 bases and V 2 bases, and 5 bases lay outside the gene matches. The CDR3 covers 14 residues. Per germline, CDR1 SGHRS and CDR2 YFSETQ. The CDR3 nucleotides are TGCGCCAGCAGCTTTAGCGGGGCCCCTGATACGCAGTATTTT. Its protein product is CASSFSGAPDTQYF.

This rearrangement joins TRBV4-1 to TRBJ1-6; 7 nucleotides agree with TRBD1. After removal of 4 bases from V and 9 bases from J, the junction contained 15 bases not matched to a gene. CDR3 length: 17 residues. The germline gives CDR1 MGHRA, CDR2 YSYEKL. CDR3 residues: CASSPTGIRGGASPLHF. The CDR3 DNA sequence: TGCGCCAGCAGCCCGACAGGGATACGAGGTGGTGCTTCACCCCTCCACTTT.

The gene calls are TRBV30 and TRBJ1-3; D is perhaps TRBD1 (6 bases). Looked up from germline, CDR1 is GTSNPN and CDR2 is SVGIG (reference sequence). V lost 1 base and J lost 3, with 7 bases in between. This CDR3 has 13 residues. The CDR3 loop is CAWSEQGGNTIYF. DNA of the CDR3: TGTGCCTGGAGTGAACAGGGTGGAAACACCATATATTTT.

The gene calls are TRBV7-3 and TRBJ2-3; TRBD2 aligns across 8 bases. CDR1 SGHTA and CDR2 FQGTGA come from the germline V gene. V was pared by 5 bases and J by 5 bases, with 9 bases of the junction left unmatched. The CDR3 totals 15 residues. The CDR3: CASSLRGAGGDTQYF. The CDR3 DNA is TGTGCCAGCAGCCTGCGGGGGGCGGGGGGAGATACGCAGTATTTT.

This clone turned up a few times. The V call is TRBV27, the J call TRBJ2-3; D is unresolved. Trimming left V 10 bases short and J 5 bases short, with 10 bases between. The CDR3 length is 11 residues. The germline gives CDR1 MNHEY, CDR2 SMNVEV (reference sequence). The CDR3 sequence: CATSVRDTQYF. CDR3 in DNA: TGTGCCACCTCAGTCCGAGATACGCAGTATTTT.

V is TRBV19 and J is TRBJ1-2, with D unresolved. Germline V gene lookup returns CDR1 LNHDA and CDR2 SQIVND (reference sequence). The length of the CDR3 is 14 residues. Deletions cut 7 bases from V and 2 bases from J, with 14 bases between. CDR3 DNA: TGTGCCAGTATCGACACCTCCGAGAACTATGGCTACACCTTC. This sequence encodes CASIDTSENYGYTF.

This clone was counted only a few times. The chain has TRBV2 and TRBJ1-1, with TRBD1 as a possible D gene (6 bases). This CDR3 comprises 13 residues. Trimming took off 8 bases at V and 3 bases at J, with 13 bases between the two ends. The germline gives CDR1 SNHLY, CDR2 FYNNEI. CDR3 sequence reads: CASEEQGDTEAFF. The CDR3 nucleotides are TGTGCCAGCGAGGAACAGGGTGACACTGAAGCTTTCTTT.

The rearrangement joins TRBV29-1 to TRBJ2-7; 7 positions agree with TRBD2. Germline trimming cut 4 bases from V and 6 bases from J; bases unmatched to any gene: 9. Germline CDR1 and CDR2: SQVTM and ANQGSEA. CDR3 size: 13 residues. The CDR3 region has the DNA TGCAGCGTTGGGAGCGGGGAGGATAGCGAGCAGTACTTC. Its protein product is CSVGSGEDSEQYF.

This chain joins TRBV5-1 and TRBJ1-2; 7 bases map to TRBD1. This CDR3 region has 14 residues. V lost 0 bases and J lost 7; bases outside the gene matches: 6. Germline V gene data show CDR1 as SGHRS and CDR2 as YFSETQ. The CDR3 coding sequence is TGCGCCAGCAGCTTGGTGACAGGGACGTCTGGCTACACCTTC. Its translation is CASSLVTGTSGYTF.

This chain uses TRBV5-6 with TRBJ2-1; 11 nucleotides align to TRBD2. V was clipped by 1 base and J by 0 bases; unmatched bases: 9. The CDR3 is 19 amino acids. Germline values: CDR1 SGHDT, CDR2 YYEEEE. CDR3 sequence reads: CASSLYRTSGPSSYNEQFF. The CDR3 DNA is TGTGCCAGCAGCTTGTATCGGACTAGCGGGCCGAGCTCCTACAATGAGCAGTTCTTC.

Here the CDR3 DNA reads TGTGCCAGCAGTGAGACCGGGACAGGGGTGGGGTATGGCTACACCTTC. Translation: CASSETGTGVGYGYTF. V is TRBV6-1 and J is TRBJ1-2; 10 bases match TRBD1. The CDR3 covers 16 residues. Germline CDR1 is MNHNS and CDR2 is SASEGT. Trimming cost V 3 bases and J 5 bases; bases outside gene matches: 9.

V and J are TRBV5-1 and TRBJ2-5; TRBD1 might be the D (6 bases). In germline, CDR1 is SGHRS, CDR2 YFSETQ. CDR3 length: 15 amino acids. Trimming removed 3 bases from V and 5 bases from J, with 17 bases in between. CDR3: CASSSTGNLGETQYF. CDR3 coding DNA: TGCGCCAGCAGCTCTACAGGGAACCTGGGGGAGACCCAGTACTTC. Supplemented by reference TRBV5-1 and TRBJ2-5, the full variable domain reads KAGVTQTPRYLIKTRGQQVTLSCSPISGHRSVSWYQQTPGQGLQFLFEYFSETQRNKGNFPGRFSGRQFSNSRSEMNVSTLELGDSALYLCASSSTGNLGETQYFGPGTRLLVL.

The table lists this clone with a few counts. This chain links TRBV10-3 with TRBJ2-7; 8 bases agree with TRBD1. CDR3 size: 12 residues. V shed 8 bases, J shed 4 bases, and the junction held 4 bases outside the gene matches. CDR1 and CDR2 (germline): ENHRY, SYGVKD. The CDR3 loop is CAIGTGVYEQYF. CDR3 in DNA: TGTGCCATCGGGACAGGTGTGTACGAGCAGTACTTC.

The CDR3 loop reads CASSSSGTGAGLYEQYF. For the CDR3, the DNA is TGTGCCAGCAGCTCTTCCGGGACAGGGGCGGGACTCTACGAGCAGTACTTC. V and J are TRBV5-5 and TRBJ2-7; 10 nucleotides agree with TRBD1. This CDR3 is 17 amino acids long. Germline V CDR1 and CDR2: SGHKS, YYEKEE (reference sequence). V lost 3 bases, J lost 3 bases, and 12 bases stayed unmatched.

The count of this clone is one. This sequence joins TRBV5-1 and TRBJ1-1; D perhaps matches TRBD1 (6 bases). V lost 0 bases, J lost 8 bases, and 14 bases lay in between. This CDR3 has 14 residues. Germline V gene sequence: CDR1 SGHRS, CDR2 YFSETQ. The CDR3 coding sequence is TGCGCCAGCAGCTTGGAGTTCCCGGGGGGCGAAGCTTTCTTT. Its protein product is CASSLEFPGGEAFF.